This TCR beta chain came from a study of cytomegalovirus exposure and HLA in healthy donors. The CDR3 has 15 amino acids. Germline V gene data show CDR1 as KGHSY and CDR2 as FQNENV. V dropped 2 bases and J dropped 7; count of bases not matched to a gene: 5. The primer mix had 60 Vbeta and 13 Jbeta primers. The table came from immunoSEQ multiplex PCR; TCRdb's copy has only in-frame clones and leaves some out. The data contain some 93,000 clones, roughly a tenth of them singletons. The sequenced sample was PBMCs. The chain carries TRBV16 and TRBJ1-4; 9 bases are a match to TRBD1. The receptor comes from a man aged 50-60 years in good health and CMV-seropositive. The CDR3 nucleotides read TGTGCCAGCAGCCAAGAGGGACAGGGTATTGAAAAACTGTTTTTT. It specifies CASSQEGQGIEKLFF.